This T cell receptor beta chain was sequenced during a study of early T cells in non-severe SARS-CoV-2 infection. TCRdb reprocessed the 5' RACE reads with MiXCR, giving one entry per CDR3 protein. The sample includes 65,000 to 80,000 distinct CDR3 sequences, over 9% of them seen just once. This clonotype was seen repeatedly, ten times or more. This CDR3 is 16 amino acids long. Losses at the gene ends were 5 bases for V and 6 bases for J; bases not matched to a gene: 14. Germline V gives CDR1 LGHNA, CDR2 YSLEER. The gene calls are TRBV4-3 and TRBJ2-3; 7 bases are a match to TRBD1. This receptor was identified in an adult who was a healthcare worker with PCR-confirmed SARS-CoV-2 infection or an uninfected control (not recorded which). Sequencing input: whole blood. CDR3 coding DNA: TGCGCCAGCAGCAGCAAACTACAGGGGCAGGGGGATACGCAGTATTTT. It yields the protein CASSSKLQGQGDTQYF.